This T cell receptor beta chain was documented in a study of T cell responses to AZD1222 COVID-19 vaccine. This clone appeared once. The CDR3 loop spans 16 amino acids. The V end was cut by 4 bases, the J end by 9 bases, with 19 bases between. CDR1 and CDR2 from the germline V gene are MDHEN and SYDVKM. Method: immunoSEQ multiplex PCR; TCRdb's copy keeps in-frame clones and lacks some. This sample has about 120,000 clones, with over 75% found just once. The rearrangement uses TRBV28 and TRBJ1-6; D uncertain. The input for sequencing was peripheral blood, taken on day 0 of AZD1222 vaccination. This clonotype was obtained from an adult in good health. The CDR3 DNA sequence: TGTGCCAGCAGTTATTCCCCGGGGAAAGGAAGTTCACCCCTCCACTTT. It codes for CASSYSPGKGSSPLHF.